This T cell receptor beta chain was identified during a study of metastatic and nonmetastatic thyroid tumors. Study-wide findings and caveats: When malignant thyroid tumors were compared with benign nodules, TCR beta diversity was reportedly significantly higher in the malignant tumors. This held in both blood and tumor samples.

TCRdb used MiXCR to call clones anew from the PCR reads. The sample yields 31,000 or so clones, more than 25% seen once. This clone was observed at least ten times. Its antigen is still unknown. All patients were treatment-naive before thyroid surgery. This TCR was sampled from a female donor with papillary thyroid cancer or a benign thyroid nodule (not recorded which). Some clones in this sample may be carry-over from other donors' samples. What was sequenced was blood.

The CDR3 sequence: CASTNPSGTGGWEQYF. The CDR3 coding sequence is TGCGCCAGCACCAACCCCTCCGGGACAGGGGGCTGGGAGCAGTACTTC. The chain uses TRBV5-1 and TRBJ2-7, with 12 positions matching TRBD1. The CDR3 is 16 residues long. With 6 bases clipped from V and 7 bases from J, the junction kept 14 bases outside the gene matches. The germline V gene has CDR1 SGHRS and CDR2 YFSETQ.